Below are 11 T cell receptor beta chains sequenced from a single sample in a study of cytomegalovirus exposure and HLA in healthy donors. The PCR contained 60 Vbeta and 13 Jbeta primers. Profiling relied on immunoSEQ multiplex PCR, and the TCRdb table lists in-frame clones only, not all of them. This sample has about 140,000 clones; roughly 78% occur once, and the top ten carry about 3.2%. Sequencing was carried out using PBMCs. These TCRs come from a man younger than 30 in good health and CMV-seropositive.

This chain connects TRBV6-4 to TRBJ2-2; D not resolved. V was clipped by 2 bases and J by 7 bases, with 11 bases between them. CDR1 and CDR2 from the germline V gene are MRHNA and SNTAGT. The CDR3 spans 14 residues. The CDR3 DNA reads as TGTGCCAGCAGTGACAATATGGAGAGCGGGGAGCTGTTTTTT. Residues: CASSDNMESGELFF.

The chain links TRBV28 to TRBJ1-4; tentative D call: TRBD1 (5 bases). CDR1 MDHEN and CDR2 SYDVKM come from the germline V gene. The CDR3 spans 15 residues. Trimming took off 5 bases at V and 7 bases at J, with 17 bases between the two ends. In nucleotides, the CDR3 is TGTGCCAGCAGTCACCAGGGAGGAGCAGGTGAAAAACTGTTTTTT. As protein: CASSHQGGAGEKLFF. Based on the CDR3 plus reference TRBV28 and TRBJ1-4, the full variable domain is DVKVTQSSRYLVKRTGEKVFLECVQDMDHENMFWYRQDPGLGLRLIYFSYDVKMKEKGDIPEGYSVSREKKERFSLILESASTNQTSMYLCASSHQGGAGEKLFFGSGTQLSVL.

This chain joins TRBV6-1 and TRBJ2-3; maybe TRBD2 (6 bases). Trimming removed 1 base at V and 8 bases at J, with 16 bases between. CDR3 size: 15 residues. CDR1 is MNHNS, CDR2 SASEGT, per germline. CDR3: CASSEEGLQGGTQYF. The CDR3 DNA reads TGTGCCAGCAGTGAAGAGGGACTTCAAGGAGGTACGCAGTATTTT.

V gene TRBV5-1 combines with J gene TRBJ2-7; no firm D call. The V gene's germline CDR1 is SGHRS and CDR2 YFSETQ. This CDR3 has 14 residues. V lost 0 bases, J lost 3 bases, and 10 bases lay in between. The DNA for the CDR3 is TGCGCCAGCAGCTTGGATTACAGCTACTACGAGCAGTACTTC. Protein: CASSLDYSYYEQYF.

The chain has TRBV7-8 and TRBJ2-3, with 8 bases fitting TRBD2. The CDR3 has 15 residues. V gave up 8 bases and J gave up 3 bases; unmatched junction bases: 10. Germline-derived CDR1 and CDR2 are SGHVS and FQNEAQ. CDR3 loop: CASLGPGGLTDTQYF. In nucleotides, the CDR3 is TGTGCCAGCTTGGGTCCGGGAGGGCTGACAGATACGCAGTATTTT.

The genes are TRBV27 and TRBJ2-5, with TRBD2 matching over 7 bases. CDR1 and CDR2 from the germline V gene are MNHEY and SMNVEV (reference sequence). CDR3 length equals 15 residues. The V and J ends lost 3 bases and 0 bases, in that order; junction bases with no gene match: 4. The CDR3 DNA follows: TGTGCCAGCAGTTTGGCGGGGGAGTACCAAGAGACCCAGTACTTC. Translating gives CASSLAGEYQETQYF.

The rearrangement links TRBV6-1 to TRBJ2-3; the D is unclear. The V gene's germline CDR1 is MNHNS and CDR2 SASEGT. Trimming removed 7 bases at V and 1 base at J, with 12 bases between. The CDR3 runs to 14 residues. CDR3 amino acids: CASTATQGTDTQYF. Here the CDR3 DNA reads TGTGCCAGCACCGCCACGCAGGGCACAGATACGCAGTATTTT.

The chain couples TRBV11-3 to TRBJ2-2; the D gene is possibly TRBD2 (6 bases). V was clipped by 5 bases and J by 0 bases, with 10 bases between them. The CDR3 length is 15 residues. Germline V CDR1 and CDR2: SGHNT, YENEEA. The DNA of the CDR3 is TGTGCCAGCAGCCCCGGAGGGGCGAACACCGGGGAGCTGTTTTTT. It is translated as CASSPGGANTGELFF. The entire variable domain, with the rest obtained from reference TRBV11-3 and TRBJ2-2, is as follows: EAGVVQSPRYKIIEKKQPVAFWCNPISGHNTLYWYLQNLGQGPELLIRYENEEAVDDSQLPKDRFSAERLKGVDSTLKIQPAELGDSAVYLCASSPGGANTGELFFGEGSRLTVL.

This rearrangement joins TRBV27 to TRBJ2-5, with a possible D match to TRBD1 (7 bases). V lost 3 bases and J 4 bases, leaving 18 bases between the germline ends. This CDR3 comprises 16 residues. Germline V gene data show CDR1 as MNHEY and CDR2 as SMNVEV (reference sequence). This CDR3 is CASSFKTGRLGETQYF. CDR3 DNA: TGTGCCAGCAGTTTTAAGACAGGGAGGTTGGGAGAGACCCAGTACTTC.

The CDR3, as DNA: TGTGCCAGCAGCCAAGGGGCTAGCGGGAGGGCTGGGGCAGATACGCAGTATTTT. This encodes CASSQGASGRAGADTQYF. The rearrangement uses TRBV4-2 and TRBJ2-3, with 12 bases lining up with TRBD2. Trimming at V came to 1 base and at J to 4 bases, leaving 9 bases not matched to a gene. The CDR3 sequence is 18 residues long. In germline, CDR1 is LGHNA, CDR2 YNFKEQ.

V is TRBV5-6 and J is TRBJ2-7; TRBD1 is a possible D gene (7 bases). Deletions cut 3 bases from V and 7 bases from J, with 14 bases between. The CDR3 contains 13 residues. Germline CDR1 and CDR2: SGHDT and YYEEEE. CDR3 in DNA: TGTGCCAGCAGCTCTACAGGGGCGGGGGAGCAGTACTTC. As protein: CASSSTGAGEQYF.